Listed below are T cell receptor beta chains from one sample, sequenced in a study of T cells after posttransplantation cyclophosphamide. Some clones are missing from TCRdb's copy, which holds only in-frame ones; the method was immunoSEQ multiplex PCR. The sample shows fewer than 40,000 clones, none of them appearing just once. The sequencing sample was made of PBMCs. The receptors shown here come from a woman between 45 and 60 years old in good health and a related stem cell transplant donor. CDR3s include the opening cysteine and the closing phenylalanine or tryptophan. D genes are given only for firm matches. Not every row has a clone size; where given, it reads once, few, many or a size class.

>TRBV2|many|TRBD1|TRBJ1-5
CASSLGQGGQPQHF
TGTGCCAGCAGTCTCGGACAGGGAGGTCAGCCCCAGCATTTT
>TRBV5-1|many|TRBD1|TRBJ1-4
CASSLLSGESGGFWREKLFF
TGCGCCAGCAGCTTGTTGAGTGGGGAGTCAGGGGGCTTTTGGAGGGAAAAACTGTTTTTT
>TRBV4-2|many|TRBD2|TRBJ2-3
CASSHILASDTDTQYF
TGTGCCAGCAGCCATATACTAGCGTCTGACACAGATACGCAGTATTTT
>TRBV27|many|.|TRBJ2-2
CASREGRNTGELFF
TGTGCCAGCAGAGAGGGGAGGAACACCGGGGAGCTGTTTTTT
>TRBV19|many|.|TRBJ1-5
CASSVRGSNQPQHF
TGTGCCAGTAGTGTAAGGGGTAGCAATCAGCCCCAGCATTTT
>TRBV5-1|many|TRBD1|TRBJ2-1
CASSLADRGKQQFF
TGCGCCAGCAGCTTGGCGGACAGGGGTAAGCAGCAGTTCTTC
>TRBV9|many|.|TRBJ1-4
CASSVRGTVGEKLFF
TGTGCCAGCAGCGTAAGGGGTACAGTGGGGGAAAAACTGTTTTTT
>TRBV5-6|many|TRBD1|TRBJ2-7
CASSLGQGPYEQYF
TGTGCCAGCAGCTTGGGACAGGGGCCTTACGAGCAGTACTTC
>TRBV6-5|many|.|TRBJ1-4
CASSYQGSEKLFF
TGTGCCAGCAGTTATCAGGGATCGGAAAAACTGTTTTTT
>TRBV6-2/TRBV6-3|many|TRBD2|TRBJ2-1
CASSDPSGSSYNEQFF
TGTGCCAGCAGTGACCCTAGCGGGAGCTCCTACAATGAGCAGTTCTTC
>TRBV6-1|.|.|TRBJ2-5
CASPRAPQETQYF
TGTGCCAGCCCGCGGGCCCCCCAAGAGACCCAGTACTTC
>TRBV2|many|.|TRBJ1-2
CASEEGAYGYTF
TGTGCCAGCGAGGAAGGGGCCTATGGCTACACCTTC
>TRBV7-6|many|.|TRBJ2-1
CASSSRNEQFF
TGTGCCAGCAGCTCTAGGAATGAGCAGTTCTTC
>TRBV7-9|many|.|TRBJ2-7
CASSFRASDEQYF
TGTGCCAGCAGCTTTAGGGCATCGGACGAGCAGTACTTC
>TRBV6-5|many|.|TRBJ1-2
CASRRTALNYGYTF
TGTGCCAGCAGGAGGACAGCGCTCAACTATGGCTACACCTTC
>TRBV10-3|many|.|TRBJ1-1
CAIRPTNGGANTEAFF
TGTGCCATCAGGCCTACGAATGGGGGCGCGAACACTGAAGCTTTCTTT
>TRBV5-1|many|TRBD1|TRBJ2-4
CASSQRGTGYPIAKNIQYF
TGCGCCAGCAGCCAAAGGGGGACAGGCTATCCTATAGCCAAAAACATTCAGTACTTC
>TRBV5-1|many|TRBD1|TRBJ1-2
CASSLTPDRGLYGYTF
TGCGCCAGCAGCTTGACCCCGGACAGGGGGCTCTATGGCTACACCTTC
>TRBV27|few|.|TRBJ1-5
CASSLTGTINQPQHF
TGTGCCAGCAGTTTGACGGGGACAATAAATCAGCCCCAGCATTTT
>TRBV27|many|TRBD1|TRBJ1-3
CASSSTGGGNTIYF
TGTGCCAGCAGTTCAACAGGGGGCGGAAACACCATATATTTT
>TRBV6-5|many|TRBD2|TRBJ2-7
CASSLGLAYEQYF
TGTGCCAGCAGTTTGGGACTAGCCTACGAGCAGTACTTC
>TRBV9|many|.|TRBJ2-2
CASSVYRVNTGELFF
TGTGCCAGCAGCGTATACAGGGTGAACACCGGGGAGCTGTTTTTT
>TRBV14|many|TRBD2|TRBJ2-5
CASSQTLRASGRGETQYF
TGTGCCAGCAGCCAAACCCTCCGCGCTAGCGGGAGGGGGGAGACCCAGTACTTC
>TRBV10-1|medium-sized|.|TRBJ1-2
CASSSLAGGYTF
TGCGCCAGCAGTTCCCTGGCAGGAGGCTACACCTTC
>TRBV30|many|TRBD1|TRBJ1-4
CAWSRDRIEKLFF
TGTGCCTGGAGTCGGGACAGGATTGAAAAACTGTTTTTT
>TRBV28|many|.|TRBJ1-1
CASSGLFLAEAFF
TGTGCCAGCAGTGGACTTTTTTTAGCTGAAGCTTTCTTT
>TRBV28|many|.|TRBJ1-5
CASSKPGQEYRPQHF
TGTGCCAGCAGTAAACCGGGACAAGAATATCGGCCCCAGCATTTT
>TRBV10-3|many|TRBD2|TRBJ2-7
CAIKWGGDLANEQYF
TGTGCCATCAAATGGGGGGGGGACCTAGCCAACGAGCAGTACTTC
>TRBV9|.|.|TRBJ1-5
CASSVDSSNQPQHF
TGTGCCAGCAGCGTAGACAGTAGCAATCAGCCCCAGCATTTT
>TRBV6-2/TRBV6-3|.|.|TRBJ2-5
CASNHGLRETQYF
TGTGCCAGCAACCACGGACTTAGAGAGACCCAGTACTTC
>TRBV30|many|TRBD2|TRBJ2-7
CAWSVTSGSYEQYF
TGTGCCTGGAGTGTGACTAGCGGTTCCTACGAGCAGTACTTC
>TRBV5-1|many|TRBD1|TRBJ2-7
CASSLEGTASHRYF
TGCGCCAGCAGCCTTGAGGGGACAGCATCTCATCGGTACTTC
>TRBV11-3|many|TRBD1|TRBJ2-7
CASSLGTGGEQYF
TGTGCCAGCAGCTTAGGGACAGGGGGCGAGCAGTACTTC
>TRBV5-6|many|.|TRBJ2-1
CASRPSRQGLYNEQFF
TGTGCCAGCAGACCGTCCCGGCAGGGGCTTTACAATGAGCAGTTCTTC
>TRBV6-2/TRBV6-3|many|.|TRBJ2-5
CASSLTTEDRLETQYF
TGTGCCAGCAGCCTAACCACCGAGGACAGACTAGAGACCCAGTACTTC